Below are 19 T cell receptor beta chains sequenced from a single sample in a study of cytomegalovirus exposure and HLA in healthy donors. 13 Jbeta primers and 60 Vbeta primers were used for the PCR. Generated by immunoSEQ multiplex PCR, the TCRdb table keeps only in-frame clones and is missing some. The data show about 41,000 clones, roughly 80% seen once. The sequencing sample was made of PBMCs. These receptor sequences come from a man over 45 in good health and CMV-seronegative.

The rearrangement uses TRBV6-6 and TRBJ1-1; no firm D call. The germline V gene has CDR1 MNHNY and CDR2 SVGAGI (reference sequence). Trimming removed 4 bases at V and 1 base at J, with 4 bases between. There are 12 residues in the CDR3. The CDR3 is CASSSQNTEAFF. CDR3 bases: TGTGCCAGCAGTTCCCAGAACACTGAAGCTTTCTTT.

This clone was observed a few times. The chain uses TRBV5-1 and TRBJ1-5, with D perhaps TRBD1 (5 bases). The CDR3 totals 15 residues. V was trimmed by 0 bases and J by 5 bases, leaving 12 bases between them. Germline loops: CDR1 SGHRS, CDR2 YFSETQ. Here the CDR3 reads CASSLEGAGYQPQHF. The DNA of the CDR3 is TGCGCCAGCAGCTTGGAAGGAGCAGGGTATCAGCCCCAGCATTTT.

The chain employs TRBV7-9 and TRBJ1-2; no definite D call. The CDR3 is 14 residues long. V shed 5 bases and J shed 2 bases, with 12 bases lying between them. Looked up from germline, CDR1 is SEHNR and CDR2 is FQNEAQ (reference sequence). The CDR3: CASSTWTENYGYTF. CDR3 sequence (DNA): TGTGCCAGCAGCACGTGGACTGAGAACTATGGCTACACCTTC.

This sequence joins TRBV5-1 and TRBJ1-1; D is possibly TRBD1 (6 bases). CDR3 size: 15 residues. Germline assignment: CDR1 SGHRS and CDR2 YFSETQ. V dropped 6 bases and J dropped 4 bases, with 19 bases sitting between them. The CDR3, as DNA: TGCGCCAGCACACTAGACAGGCCCCGGGGCACTGAAGCTTTCTTT. Its protein product is CASTLDRPRGTEAFF.

The J gene is TRBJ1-5, the V gene TRBV12-2. TRBV12-2 corresponds to a pseudogene. The CDR3 spans 16 residues. CDR3: CASRPPRYYSNQPQHF. Here the CDR3 DNA reads TGTGCAAGTCGCCCCCCACGCTATTATAGCAATCAGCCCCAGCATTTT.

CDR3 loop: CASSLGTGGFDTIYF. DNA for the CDR3: TGTGCCAGCAGTTTGGGGACAGGGGGTTTTGACACCATATATTTT. The chain employs TRBV6-5 and TRBJ1-3; TRBD1 matches at 11 bases. J gave up 8 bases and V 4 bases, and 7 bases lay outside the gene matches. The germline V gene has CDR1 MNHEY and CDR2 SVGAGI. The CDR3 is made up of 15 amino acids.

The chain links TRBV2 to TRBJ2-5; no reliable D call. The J call may be incorrect, as the DNA end agrees better with TRBJ2-7. From germline, CDR1 is SNHLY and CDR2 FYNNEI. CDR3 length: 14 residues. The chain's CDR3 is CASSVDPFSYEQYF. The DNA for the CDR3 is TGTGCCAGCAGTGTCGATCCTTTCTCCTACGAGCAGTACTTC.

CDR3 sequence: CASSSTGRNSPLHF. In DNA form, the CDR3 reads TGTGCCAGCAGCTCAACAGGGCGTAATTCACCCCTCCACTTT. The J gene is TRBJ1-6, the V gene TRBV9; D may be TRBD1 (6 bases). The CDR3 runs 14 residues. Germline CDR1 SGDLS, CDR2 YYNGEE. V shed 4 bases and J shed 6 bases, with 11 bases lying between them.

The chain joins TRBV29-1 to TRBJ2-7; 11 nucleotides line up with TRBD2. The germline V gene has CDR1 SQVTM and CDR2 ANQGSEA. This CDR3 is 16 amino acids long. The ends lost 5 bases at V and 3 bases at J; junction bases unmatched: 12. DNA for the CDR3: TGCAGCGTTTTGGCCGGGTCTAGCGGGAGGTTCTACGAGCAGTACTTC. It codes for CSVLAGSSGRFYEQYF.

This chain connects TRBV18 to TRBJ2-1, with 16 bases aligning to TRBD2. J lost 7 bases, V lost 3 bases, and 6 bases had no gene match. Germline V gene sequence: CDR1 KGHSH, CDR2 LQKENI. This CDR3 region has 17 residues. CDR3 in amino acids: CASSPTPGLAGGNEQFF. The CDR3 DNA reads as TGTGCCAGCTCACCCACGCCGGGACTAGCGGGGGGGAATGAGCAGTTCTTC.

The chain's CDR3 is CASSRDRGYNEQFF. CDR3 sequence (DNA): TGTGCCAGCAGCCGCGACAGGGGATACAATGAGCAGTTCTTC. The chain uses TRBV7-3 and TRBJ2-1, with TRBD1 matching over 8 bases. J lost 4 bases, V lost 5 bases, and 4 bases had no gene match. The CDR3 extends over 14 amino acids. Per germline, CDR1 SGHTA and CDR2 FQGTGA.

The V call is TRBV6-5, the J call TRBJ2-2, with D possibly being TRBD1 (5 bases). CDR1 and CDR2 (germline): MNHEY, SVGAGI. The CDR3 contains 15 residues. The V end was cut by 5 bases, the J end by 1 base, with 11 bases between. CDR3 DNA: TGTGCCAGCAGTGTGGGGCAGGGGAACACCGGGGAGCTGTTTTTT. Residues: CASSVGQGNTGELFF.

The rearrangement links TRBV11-2 to TRBJ2-5; 8 nucleotides align to TRBD1. CDR3 length: 15 residues. Germline loops: CDR1 SGHAT, CDR2 FQNNGV. V trimming: 1 base; J trimming: 4 bases; junction bases outside the gene matches: 5. In nucleotides, the CDR3 is TGTGCCAGCAGCTTAGGGGGACAGGACGTAGAGACCCAGTACTTC. Protein product: CASSLGGQDVETQYF.

The V and J genes are TRBV5-1 and TRBJ2-5, with 12 bases fitting TRBD2. The CDR3 is 17 amino acids. V lost 3 bases to trimming and J lost 4 bases; unmatched junction nucleotides: 10. Germline assignment: CDR1 SGHRS and CDR2 YFSETQ. The CDR3 reads CASSWGPSGGARETQYF. In nucleotides, the CDR3 is TGCGCCAGCAGCTGGGGCCCTAGCGGGGGGGCCCGAGAGACCCAGTACTTC.

Notes on this clone: Germline and junction disagree at one end, which may indicate a read error. The rearrangement links TRBV7-8 to TRBJ2-7, with D perhaps TRBD1 (6 bases). Germline V gene sequence: CDR1 SGHVS, CDR2 FQNEAQ. The CDR3 loop spans 14 amino acids. For the CDR3, the DNA is TGTGCCAGCAGCTTGCGCCTGATAACCGGGACACTGATTTTC. Amino acid sequence: CASSLRLITGTLIF. The complete variable domain, with remaining parts taken from reference TRBV7-8 and TRBJ2-7, reads GAGVSQSPRYKVAKRGQDVALRCDPISGHVSLFWYQQALGQGPEFLTYFQNEAQLDKSGLPSDRFFAERPEGSVSTLKIQRTQQEDSAVYLCASSLRLITGTLIFGPGTRLTVT.

This chain links TRBV5-4 with TRBJ2-5, with 7 bases aligning to TRBD1. The CDR3 covers 16 residues. The junction had 10 bases not matched to a gene; V was cut back by 4 bases and J by 1 base. Germline CDR1 reads SGHNT; CDR2 reads YYREEE (reference sequence). The CDR3 reads CASSPLTGQSQETQYF. For the CDR3, the DNA is TGTGCCAGCAGCCCACTGACGGGACAGTCCCAAGAGACCCAGTACTTC.

The chain uses TRBV6-1 and TRBJ1-6, with 7 nucleotides matching TRBD1. The junction had 3 bases not matched to a gene; V was cut back by 0 bases and J by 7 bases. The CDR3 extends over 15 amino acids. Germline-derived CDR1 and CDR2 are MNHNS and SASEGT. CDR3 amino acids: CASSEAKGANSPLHF. Here the CDR3 DNA reads TGTGCCAGCAGTGAAGCGAAGGGGGCGAATTCACCCCTCCACTTT.

The chain carries TRBV29-1 and TRBJ2-4; 9 bases are shared with TRBD2. J gave up 9 bases and V 1 base, and 4 bases lay outside the gene matches. CDR3 size: 13 residues. Per germline, CDR1 SQVTM and CDR2 ANQGSEA. The CDR3 spells CSVEGSGGAIQYF. The CDR3 DNA follows: TGCAGCGTTGAAGGTAGCGGGGGAGCCATTCAGTACTTC.

The V call is TRBV19, the J call TRBJ1-5; tentatively, D is TRBD1 (6 bases). The CDR3 is 13 amino acids. Per germline, CDR1 LNHDA and CDR2 SQIVND (reference sequence). Trimming took 8 bases from V and 6 from J, leaving 14 bases between them. The CDR3 loop reads CASGLTGSQPQHF. As DNA, the CDR3 is TGTGCCAGTGGCCTTACAGGGAGTCAGCCCCAGCATTTT.